The 24 T cell receptor beta chains below were found in one sample sequenced in a study of memory CD4+ T cells and cytomegalovirus serostatus. Sequencing used immunoSEQ multiplex PCR; TCRdb keeps in-frame clones, though not all of them. The sample consists of tens of thousands of clones, 82% of them appearing once. Single viable CD3+CD4+CD8-CD45RO+ cells were sorted as the memory CD4+ T cells. The specimen was memory CD4+ T cells from blood. The receptors here all came from an adult in good health and CMV-seronegative.

The chain recombines TRBV2 with TRBJ1-4; TRBD1 agrees at 9 bases. Germline loops: CDR1 SNHLY, CDR2 FYNNEI. V dropped 5 bases and J dropped 8; count of bases not matched to a gene: 6. This CDR3 is 14 amino acids long. In DNA, the CDR3 is TGTGCCAGCAGTCCGACAGGGGGATCGGAAAAACTGTTTTTT. It encodes CASSPTGGSEKLFF.

V gene TRBV6-5 combines with J gene TRBJ2-3; D is unclear. The CDR3 is 15 amino acids. Trimming left V 7 bases short and J 1 base short, with 15 bases between. Germline values: CDR1 MNHEY, CDR2 SVGAGI. The CDR3 nucleotides read TGTGCCAGCACTCTGAACAGTCTGGGCACAGATACGCAGTATTTT. Translating gives CASTLNSLGTDTQYF.

This chain links TRBV11-2 with TRBJ1-2, with D perhaps TRBD1 (6 bases). The CDR3 is 15 residues long. Trimming took off 1 base at V and 3 bases at J, with 12 bases between the two ends. The germline gives CDR1 SGHAT, CDR2 FQNNGV. The CDR3 loop is CASSLGEGGYYGYTF. The CDR3 DNA reads as TGTGCCAGCAGCTTAGGGGAGGGGGGATACTATGGCTACACCTTC.

This clone has just a few counts. The V gene is TRBV6-5, the J gene TRBJ1-5; possible D gene TRBD1, 5 bases. CDR1 is MNHEY and CDR2 is SVGAGI in the germline V gene. The CDR3 runs 15 residues. Trimming shortened V by 2 bases and J by 5 bases, and 13 bases separated the two germline ends. CDR3 sequence (DNA): TGTGCCAGCAGTTACGGTTCAGGAGGGGATCAGCCCCAGCATTTT. Translated, it gives CASSYGSGGDQPQHF.

V is TRBV11-3 and J is TRBJ2-2; D not certain. The CDR3 is 15 amino acids. Trimming cost V 3 bases and J 1 base, with 9 bases left between them. Germline CDR1 reads SGHNT; CDR2 reads YENEEA. CDR3 loop: CASSLVVGNTGELFF. The CDR3, as DNA: TGTGCCAGCAGCTTGGTTGTAGGGAACACCGGGGAGCTGTTTTTT.

The CDR3 nucleotides are TGTGCCAGCCGACGCACAGGGGGCACTGAAGCTTTCTTT. Translated, it gives CASRRTGGTEAFF. The chain is built from TRBV6-5 and TRBJ1-1; 8 nucleotides align to TRBD1. From germline, CDR1 is MNHEY and CDR2 SVGAGI. This CDR3 comprises 13 residues. The J segment lost 4 bases and the V segment lost 8 bases, leaving 6 bases of the junction unmatched.

This clone is a singleton in its sample. The rearrangement joins TRBV28 to TRBJ1-1; D gene uncertain. The CDR3 spans 13 residues. Trimming removed 6 bases from V and 7 bases from J, with 15 bases in between. Germline CDR1 MDHEN, CDR2 SYDVKM. CDR3 bases: TGTGCCAGCAGCCAACGTGGGATCAGTGAAGCTTTCTTT. This gives the protein CASSQRGISEAFF. The variable domain in full, with the rest retrieved from reference TRBV28 and TRBJ1-1, is DVKVTQSSRYLVKRTGEKVFLECVQDMDHENMFWYRQDPGLGLRLIYFSYDVKMKEKGDIPEGYSVSREKKERFSLILESASTNQTSMYLCASSQRGISEAFFGQGTRLTVV.

The V and J genes are TRBV7-9 and TRBJ2-5; D is unresolved. The CDR3 is made up of 14 amino acids. Trimming took 1 base from V and 1 from J, leaving 7 bases between them. Germline V gene data show CDR1 as SEHNR and CDR2 as FQNEAQ (reference sequence). CDR3 DNA: TGTGCCAGCAGCTTAGGTGCCCCCCAAGAGACCCAGTACTTC. This sequence encodes CASSLGAPQETQYF.

The chain has TRBV6-5 and TRBJ2-7; 8 positions agree with TRBD1. The CDR3 extends over 14 amino acids. V lost 7 bases, J lost 4 bases, and 9 bases stayed unmatched. Germline V lookup: CDR1 MNHEY, CDR2 SVGAGI. The chain's CDR3 is CASKIGQGSYEQYF. The CDR3 coding sequence is TGTGCCAGCAAAATCGGACAGGGCTCTTACGAGCAGTACTTC.

This clone was counted a single time. This chain uses TRBV2 with TRBJ1-2; 12 bases match TRBD1. The germline V gene has CDR1 SNHLY and CDR2 FYNNEI. The CDR3 spans 13 residues. Trimming took 5 bases from V and 8 from J; bases not matched to a gene: 3. CDR3 region: CASSRDRGRGYTF. The CDR3 bases are TGTGCCAGCAGTCGGGACAGGGGGCGCGGCTACACCTTC.

V gene TRBV7-2 combines with J gene TRBJ2-7, with D unresolved. Trimming took off 5 bases at V and 5 bases at J, with 16 bases between the two ends. CDR1 is SGHTA, CDR2 FQGNSA, per germline. This CDR3 contains 14 residues. The CDR3 bases are TGTGCCAGCAGCGTGGATTCCTTACGGAACGAGCAGTACTTC. This codes for CASSVDSLRNEQYF.

CDR3 loop: CATSRGPGSSYNSPLHF. The CDR3 DNA follows: TGTGCCACCAGCAGAGGCCCGGGTAGCTCCTATAATTCACCCCTCCACTTT. This rearrangement joins TRBV15 to TRBJ1-6; D is unresolved. Trimming cost V 1 base and J 0 bases, with 10 bases left between them. The CDR3 covers 17 residues. Per the germline V gene, CDR1 is LNHNV and CDR2 is YYDKDF (reference sequence).

The chain combines TRBV11-3 with TRBJ2-2; D is perhaps TRBD1 (6 bases). The length of the CDR3 is 16 residues. V gave up 4 bases and J gave up 2 bases, with 14 bases separating them. The V gene's germline CDR1 is SGHNT and CDR2 YENEEA. In DNA, the CDR3 is TGTGCCAGCAGCTCAACACGGACAGCCAACACCGGGGAGCTGTTTTTT. Amino acid sequence: CASSSTRTANTGELFF.

The chain employs TRBV9 and TRBJ1-2; no clear D gene. Germline CDR1 and CDR2: SGDLS and YYNGEE. V lost 4 bases, J lost 4 bases, and 5 bases lay in between. The CDR3 consists of 11 residues. CDR3 sequence reads: CASSRAYGYTF. Here the CDR3 DNA reads TGTGCCAGCAGCCGTGCCTATGGCTACACCTTC.

The CDR3 nucleotides are TGCGCCAGCAGCCAACAGGCTCACGAGGGTGAGACCCAGTACTTC. Translated, it gives CASSQQAHEGETQYF. The chain is built from TRBV5-1 and TRBJ2-5; tentatively, D is TRBD1 or TRBD2 (5 bases each). Germline V gives CDR1 SGHRS, CDR2 YFSETQ. The CDR3 runs to 15 residues. The V end lost 4 bases, the J end lost 5 bases, and 18 bases lay between the germline ends.

As DNA, the CDR3 is TGTGCCAGTAGTACAGGGGACATCTCTGGGGCCAACGTCCTGACTTTC. Protein sequence: CASSTGDISGANVLTF. The chain combines TRBV19 with TRBJ2-6; D might be TRBD1 (6 bases). CDR1 and CDR2 (germline): LNHDA, SQIVND (reference sequence). V lost 4 bases, J lost 0 bases, and 10 bases lay in between. The CDR3 consists of 16 residues.

The CDR3 sequence: CASSVGPPQRPGETQYF. The CDR3 bases are TGTGCCAGCAGCGTAGGCCCCCCCCAACGACCCGGAGAGACCCAGTACTTC. This chain uses TRBV9 with TRBJ2-5; D is undetermined. CDR1 and CDR2 from the germline V gene are SGDLS and YYNGEE. The germline V and J ends were trimmed by 0 bases and 4 bases, with 19 bases remaining between them. This CDR3 comprises 17 residues.

The chain has TRBV7-2 and TRBJ2-2; D gene unclear. V dropped 9 bases and J dropped 0 bases, with 8 bases sitting between them. The germline gives CDR1 SGHTA, CDR2 FQGNSA. The CDR3 is made up of 13 amino acids. CDR3 sequence reads: CASHPSNTGELFF. Written as DNA, the CDR3 is TGTGCCAGTCACCCTTCGAACACCGGGGAGCTGTTTTTT.

The J gene is TRBJ1-2, the V gene TRBV6-6, with 7 positions matching TRBD1. Germline CDR1 and CDR2: MNHNY and SVGAGI (reference sequence). CDR3 length equals 14 residues. With 7 bases clipped from V and 5 bases from J, the junction kept 10 bases outside the gene matches. In DNA form, the CDR3 reads TGTGCCAGCACCCTGGACAGGAACTCATATGGCTACACCTTC. Protein: CASTLDRNSYGYTF.

The CDR3: CASSPGFSGANVLTF. As DNA, the CDR3 is TGTGCCAGCAGCCCAGGGTTCTCTGGGGCCAACGTCCTGACTTTC. The V and J genes are TRBV7-8 and TRBJ2-6; possibly TRBD1 for D (5 bases). CDR3 length equals 15 residues. Trimming left V 5 bases short and J 0 bases short, with 8 bases between. Germline-derived CDR1 and CDR2 are SGHVS and FQNEAQ.

The chain carries TRBV19 and TRBJ2-1; D might be TRBD2 (6 bases). The CDR3 loop spans 15 amino acids. The V and J ends lost 6 bases and 0 bases respectively, with 12 bases between them. CDR1 LNHDA and CDR2 SQIVND come from the germline V gene (reference sequence). The CDR3 bases are TGTGCCAGTAGAGGGAGGTTGAACTCCTACAATGAGCAGTTCTTC. Residues: CASRGRLNSYNEQFF. Full variable domain (remainder filled in from reference TRBV19 and TRBJ2-1): DGGITQSPKYLFRKEGQNVTLSCEQNLNHDAMYWYRQDPGQGLRLIYYSQIVNDFQKGDIAEGYSVSREKKESFPLTVTSAQKNPTAFYLCASRGRLNSYNEQFFGPGTRLTVL.

V usage is TRBV28 and J usage is TRBJ1-1; tentative D call: TRBD1 (5 bases). CDR3 length: 15 amino acids. The V gene lost 7 bases and the J gene lost 1 base, with 16 bases spanning the gap. Germline loops: CDR1 MDHEN, CDR2 SYDVKM. The CDR3 nucleotides read TGTGCCAGCACCGAACCAGGGAGGAGGAACACTGAAGCTTTCTTT. It is translated as CASTEPGRRNTEAFF. The entire variable domain, with the rest obtained from reference TRBV28 and TRBJ1-1, is as follows: DVKVTQSSRYLVKRTGEKVFLECVQDMDHENMFWYRQDPGLGLRLIYFSYDVKMKEKGDIPEGYSVSREKKERFSLILESASTNQTSMYLCASTEPGRRNTEAFFGQGTRLTVV.

The CDR3 protein is CASSEALPTYEQYF. The CDR3 coding sequence is TGTGCCAGCAGTGAGGCCCTTCCCACTTACGAGCAGTACTTC. V gene TRBV2 combines with J gene TRBJ2-7; D gene ambiguous. Trimming removed 3 bases from V and 4 bases from J, with 13 bases in between. This CDR3 has 14 amino acids. Germline-derived CDR1 and CDR2 are SNHLY and FYNNEI. Drawing the rest from reference TRBV2 and TRBJ2-7, the complete variable domain is EPEVTQTPSHQVTQMGQEVILRCVPISNHLYFYWYRQILGQKVEFLVSFYNNEISEKSEIFDDQFSVERPDGSNFTLKIRSTKLEDSAMYFCASSEALPTYEQYFGPGTRLTVT.

J is TRBJ1-3 and V is TRBV7-9, with 10 bases that match TRBD1. Trimming at V came to 3 bases and at J to 0 bases, leaving 2 bases not matched to a gene. From germline, CDR1 is SEHNR and CDR2 FQNEAQ (reference sequence). The CDR3 is 16 residues long. This CDR3 reads CASSLGQGISGNTIYF. CDR3 nucleotides: TGTGCCAGCAGCTTGGGACAGGGGATCTCTGGAAACACCATATATTTT.